The 20 T cell receptor beta chains reported below all come from one sample, sequenced in a study of blood T cell repertoires in COVID-19. Measured with immunoSEQ multiplex PCR; TCRdb has only the in-frame clones, and not every one. This table has 230,000 or so clones, approximately 84% appearing once. Sequencing input: PBMCs or T cells enriched from blood (not recorded which). These receptors came from a woman in her fifties or sixties who had been exposed to COVID-19.

V and J are TRBV7-9 and TRBJ2-7, with D tentatively TRBD1 (5 bases). Germline-derived CDR1 and CDR2 are SEHNR and FQNEAQ (reference sequence). The CDR3 runs to 13 residues. V lost 3 bases and J lost 1, with 7 bases in between. DNA for the CDR3: TGTGCCAGCAGCTTCCAGGGTTCCTACGAGCAGTACTTC. It codes for CASSFQGSYEQYF.

This chain uses TRBV5-8 with TRBJ1-1; 10 nucleotides line up with TRBD1. Germline loops: CDR1 SGHTS, CDR2 YDEGEE. This CDR3 has 15 residues. V shed 4 bases, J shed 3 bases, and the junction held 6 bases outside the gene matches. The CDR3 spells CASSNDRGRYTEAFF. Written as DNA, the CDR3 is TGTGCCAGCAGCAACGACAGGGGGCGGTACACTGAAGCTTTCTTT.

The chain joins TRBV18 to TRBJ2-3; D might be TRBD2 (7 bases). The germline gives CDR1 KGHSH, CDR2 LQKENI. V was shortened by 2 bases and J by 0 bases, with 12 bases between the two germline ends. This CDR3 region has 16 residues. The CDR3 loop is CASSPVRGGSTDTQYF. In DNA form, the CDR3 reads TGTGCCAGCTCACCAGTCAGGGGAGGGAGCACAGATACGCAGTATTTT.

The chain carries TRBV10-1 and TRBJ2-1, with 10 bases aligning to TRBD2. The CDR3 sequence is 15 residues long. The junction had 9 bases not matched to a gene; V was cut back by 6 bases and J by 7 bases. Germline V gene sequence: CDR1 WNHNN, CDR2 SYGVQD (reference sequence). CDR3: CASRPSGGHGNEQFF. The CDR3, as DNA: TGCGCCAGCAGGCCTAGCGGGGGTCACGGGAATGAGCAGTTCTTC.

The chain links TRBV7-9 to TRBJ1-2, with TRBD1 as a possible D gene (6 bases). The germline gives CDR1 SEHNR, CDR2 FQNEAQ (reference sequence). There are 13 residues in the CDR3. Trimming stripped 5 bases from V and 2 bases from J, with 9 bases between. CDR3 sequence reads: CASSPGANYGYTF. The DNA for the CDR3 is TGTGCCAGCAGCCCAGGGGCGAACTATGGCTACACCTTC.

The chain couples TRBV6-5 to TRBJ1-4; D is unresolved. The ends were cut back, 5 bases at V and 8 bases at J, with 15 bases in the middle. Germline V lookup: CDR1 MNHEY, CDR2 SVGAGI. This CDR3 has 14 amino acids. For the CDR3, the DNA is TGTGCCAGCAGTCCATTCAGTAAAACAGAAAAACTGTTTTTT. Protein: CASSPFSKTEKLFF.

This clone was observed once. The rearrangement links TRBV9 to TRBJ1-3; unclear D gene. This CDR3 spans 14 amino acids. V lost 4 bases, J lost 4 bases, and 12 bases lay in between. The germline V gene encodes CDR1 SGDLS and CDR2 YYNGEE. In DNA, the CDR3 is TGTGCCAGCAGCCCCCGGTCTCCAGGAAACACCATATATTTT. Amino acid sequence: CASSPRSPGNTIYF.

The chain carries TRBV11-3 and TRBJ1-6; no clear D gene. CDR1 and CDR2 from the germline V gene are SGHNT and YENEEA. V lost 5 bases, J lost 6 bases, and 26 bases lay in between. CDR3 length equals 19 residues. CDR3 coding DNA: TGTGCCAGCAGCCTACCGAAACCTGACGTACTAAAGCGTAATTCACCCCTCCACTTT. Protein product: CASSLPKPDVLKRNSPLHF.

This clone was observed a few times. This chain uses TRBV2 with TRBJ2-2; D perhaps matches TRBD2 (5 bases). The CDR3 extends over 14 amino acids. The V end was cut by 7 bases, the J end by 0 bases, with 9 bases between. Germline V lookup: CDR1 SNHLY, CDR2 FYNNEI. The CDR3 bases are TGTGCCAGCATCATGAGGGCGAACACCGGGGAGCTGTTTTTT. Its protein product is CASIMRANTGELFF.

This clone was detected only once. The CDR3 loop is CASSQDILIAPPGQHF. DNA of the CDR3: TGCGCCAGCAGCCAAGATATTCTTATTGCCCCGCCGGGCCAGCATTTT. The genes are TRBV4-1 and TRBJ1-5; D is ambiguous. The CDR3 totals 16 residues. Germline V gives CDR1 MGHRA, CDR2 YSYEKL. The V end was cut by 0 bases, the J end by 12 bases, with 21 bases between.

The genes are TRBV3-1 (or the pseudogene TRBV3-2) and TRBJ2-2; the D gene is possibly TRBD1 (6 bases). V shed 7 bases and J shed 3 bases, with 15 bases lying between them. The germline CDR1 and CDR2 sequences are LGHDT and YNNKEL (reference sequence). This CDR3 is 15 amino acids long. This CDR3 reads CASTSGAGDTGELFF. CDR3 DNA sequence: TGTGCCAGCACCTCAGGGGCAGGGGACACCGGGGAGCTGTTTTTT.

This chain connects TRBV4-2 to TRBJ1-4; perhaps TRBD1 as D (6 bases). The CDR3 is 15 residues long. The germline V gene has CDR1 LGHNA and CDR2 YNFKEQ. The ends were cut back, 0 bases at V and 7 bases at J, with 12 bases in the middle. The CDR3 region is CASSQDRTDVEKLFF. CDR3 DNA sequence: TGTGCCAGCAGCCAAGACAGGACAGATGTTGAAAAACTGTTTTTT.

The chain combines TRBV2 with TRBJ1-1; D is unclear. V lost 5 bases, J lost 10 bases, and 11 bases lay in between. CDR1 is SNHLY, CDR2 FYNNEI, per germline. The CDR3 has 11 residues. The CDR3 bases are TGTGCCAGCAGTCCGGGTGTCGGAGCTTTCTTT. It is translated as CASSPGVGAFF.

The chain uses TRBV5-8 and TRBJ1-4; 8 positions agree with TRBD1. Germline CDR1 is SGHTS and CDR2 is YDEGEE. With 3 bases clipped from V and 7 bases from J, the junction kept 2 bases outside the gene matches. The length of the CDR3 is 13 residues. The CDR3 DNA follows: TGTGCCAGCAGCTCCGGGACAGGTGAAAAACTGTTTTTT. This translates into CASSSGTGEKLFF.

The rearrangement joins TRBV10-2 to TRBJ2-7, with 7 bases identical to TRBD1. Germline V gene data show CDR1 as WSHSY and CDR2 as SAAADI. This CDR3 has 14 amino acids. The trim removed 7 bases at V and 1 base at J, leaving 7 bases unmatched. The DNA for the CDR3 is TGCGCCAGCAAGGCAACAGGGGTATCCTACGAGCAGTACTTC. Its translation: CASKATGVSYEQYF.

The chain links TRBV4-2 to TRBJ1-1, with a tentative D call TRBD1 (6 bases). The germline V gene has CDR1 LGHNA and CDR2 YNFKEQ. The V gene lost 0 bases and the J gene lost 10 bases, with 15 bases spanning the gap. The CDR3 runs 14 residues. The CDR3, as DNA: TGTGCCAGCAGCCAAGACCAGGGGAGAACAACAGCTTTCTTT. The encoded protein is CASSQDQGRTTAFF.

The CDR3 loop reads CASSLRTGDYGYTF. CDR3 coding DNA: TGCGCCAGCAGCTTGAGGACAGGGGACTATGGCTACACCTTC. This chain uses TRBV5-1 with TRBJ1-2; TRBD1 aligns across 9 bases. There are 14 residues in the CDR3. Looked up from germline, CDR1 is SGHRS and CDR2 is YFSETQ. J gave up 3 bases and V 1 base, and 1 base lay outside the gene matches.

The chain carries TRBV7-2 and TRBJ2-3, with 9 bases lining up with TRBD2. The junction had 11 bases not matched to a gene; V was cut back by 3 bases and J by 4 bases. The V gene's germline CDR1 is SGHTA and CDR2 FQGNSA. The CDR3 has 17 amino acids. The CDR3: CASSLGGGGALADTQYF. The DNA of the CDR3 is TGTGCCAGCAGCTTGGGTGGCGGGGGGGCATTAGCAGATACGCAGTATTTT.

In this sample, this clone turned up once. The genes are TRBV3-1 (or the pseudogene TRBV3-2) and TRBJ1-2, with TRBD1 as a possible D gene (6 bases). V was shortened by 4 bases and J by 4 bases, with 13 bases between the two germline ends. Germline CDR1 reads LGHDT; CDR2 reads YNNKEL (reference sequence). This CDR3 comprises 14 residues. The CDR3 bases are TGTGCCAGCAGCCGGACAGAACCTTCCTATGGCTACACCTTC. As protein: CASSRTEPSYGYTF.

The chain recombines TRBV3-1 (or the pseudogene TRBV3-2) with TRBJ1-4; 11 positions match TRBD1. CDR3 length equals 18 residues. V lost 5 bases and J lost 0; bases outside the gene matches: 8. Germline CDR1 is LGHDT and CDR2 is YNNKEL (reference sequence). DNA for the CDR3: TGTGCCAGCAGCTCCCGGACAGGGGGCCGGGCAACTAATGAAAAACTGTTTTTT. This encodes CASSSRTGGRATNEKLFF.